Listed below are T cell receptor beta chains from one sample, sequenced in a study of STAT5B mutations in CD4+ large granular lymphocyte leukemia. Method: immunoSEQ multiplex PCR; TCRdb's copy keeps in-frame clones and lacks some. The data show about 30,000 clones, roughly 77% seen once. Material: CD4+ T cells from blood buffy coats. All receptors derive from a human donor in good health. The CDR3 runs from the conserved cysteine through the conserved F or W. The D gene is left open where the match is weak. Rows give clone size only sometimes, using once, few, many, or a class for an expanded clone.

d_call | j_call | clone_size | v_call | cdr3_nt | cdr3_aa
TRBD1 | TRBJ2-7 | . | TRBV7-9 | TGTGCCAGCAGCTCCCGGACAGGGGCCTACGAGCAGTACTTC | CASSSRTGAYEQYF
. | TRBJ2-7 | . | TRBV18 | TGTGCCAGCTCCCACGGTAGAGGAGGGGACTACGAGCAGTACTTC | CASSHGRGGDYEQYF
TRBD1 | TRBJ2-5 | . | TRBV7-2 | TGTGCCAGCAGCAACTGGGACAGGGGGCCAGAGACCCAGTACTTC | CASSNWDRGPETQYF
. | TRBJ1-2 | . | TRBV19 | TGTGCCAGTAGTTCCTACTATGGCTACACCTTC | CASSSYYGYTF
. | TRBJ2-2 | few | TRBV29-1 | TGCAGCGTCTCCTTTTTAGGGGCCGGGGAGCTGTTTTTT | CSVSFLGAGELFF
. | TRBJ2-2 | . | TRBV12-5 | TGTGCTAGTAGGGGGGGGCAAAACACCGGGGAGCTGTTTTTT | CASRGGQNTGELFF
. | TRBJ1-5 | . | TRBV11-2 | TGTGCCAGCAGCTTAGCAGGGGTTTTTCAGCCCCAGCATTTT | CASSLAGVFQPQHF
TRBD1 | TRBJ1-1 | . | TRBV7-2 | TGTGCCAGCAGCTCTGGACAGGGGGCGCAAACTGAAGCTTTCTTT | CASSSGQGAQTEAFF
. | TRBJ2-6 | . | TRBV15 | TGTGCCACCAGTCCACTTATGCCGGGACATATAACCGGGGCCAACGTCCTGACTTTC | CATSPLMPGHITGANVLTF
. | TRBJ2-1 | . | TRBV30 | TGTGCCTGGAGTACGGGGGCGACAATCAATGAGCAGTTCTTC | CAWSTGATINEQFF
TRBD1 | TRBJ2-5 | . | TRBV5-1 | TGCGCCAGCAGCTTGGGACAGGGGGCTTGGGAGACCCAGTACTTC | CASSLGQGAWETQYF
. | TRBJ2-5 | . | TRBV9 | TGTGCCAGCAGCGTAGATAGCAGATCAGAGACCCAGTACTTC | CASSVDSRSETQYF
. | TRBJ2-1 | . | TRBV14 | TGTGCCAGCAGGGAACGGTGGTGTGAGCAGTTCTTC | CASRERWCEQFF
. | TRBJ2-2 | . | TRBV4-3 | TGCGCTAGCAGCCAAGATAGACAGTCCACCGGGGAGCTGTTTTTT | CASSQDRQSTGELFF